The clone carrying this TCR beta chain was counted between two and nine times. The antigen remains undetermined. Sorting produced populations that all topped 95% purity. These data belong to a study of beta chain features in type 1 diabetes. Findings and limits, study-wide: TCRB CDR3s were moderately but significantly shorter in Type 1 diabetes patients in all four CD4+ subsets.

Since all of the isolated RNA was reverse transcribed, expressed TCRB transcripts were what got sequenced. For naive, central memory and regulatory T cell samples, reads averaged around 3.6 million. This table comes from immunoSEQ multiplex PCR, and its TCRdb copy is limited to in-frame clones, with some not included. This table holds under 150,000 clones, 40% to 55% found once. The sequenced material came from Tregs from blood. The sequence was obtained from a man aged 18-30 years in good health.

CDR3 sequence reads: CASSERAGKSYEQYF. The CDR3 region has the DNA TGTGCCAGCAGTGAACGGGCAGGGAAATCCTACGAGCAGTACTTC. The V call is TRBV6-1, the J call TRBJ2-7, with D tentatively TRBD1 (5 bases). The CDR3 consists of 15 residues. The germline V gene encodes CDR1 MNHNS and CDR2 SASEGT. Trimming stripped 2 bases from V and 1 base from J, with 12 bases between.